This paragraph reports one T cell receptor (beta chain). V dropped 6 bases and J dropped 5 bases, with 21 bases sitting between them. The CDR3 consists of 16 residues. The germline V gene has CDR1 MDHEN and CDR2 SYDVKM. Original processing notes: Reference gene primers were amplified, and this amplification served to estimate nucleated cell counts. The assay was immunoSEQ multiplex PCR, and TCRdb's table has in-frame clones only and misses some. V and J calls and clone size come straight from that table; D and trimming were deduced from the DNA. Of more than 75,000 clones listed, roughly 82% are singletons. This entry belongs to a study of blood T cell repertoires in COVID-19. At the level of the study: COVID-19 samples collected from the United States, Italy and Spain covered acute and convalescent phases. The cDNA or gDNA used as material had been derived from T cells, B-cell-depleted T cells, or PBMCs.

The rearrangement joins TRBV28 to TRBJ2-3; D call uncertain. This receptor was identified in a human donor in a cohort sampled during active COVID-19. The sample consisted of peripheral blood. Here the CDR3 reads CASSRHRNPPRDTQYF. CDR3 bases: TGTGCCAGCAGCCGACACCGTAATCCCCCCCGAGATACGCAGTATTTT. The variable domain in full, with the rest retrieved from reference TRBV28 and TRBJ2-3, is DVKVTQSSRYLVKRTGEKVFLECVQDMDHENMFWYRQDPGLGLRLIYFSYDVKMKEKGDIPEGYSVSREKKERFSLILESASTNQTSMYLCASSRHRNPPRDTQYFGPGTRLTVL.